These 5 T cell receptor beta chains share one sample of origin, sequenced in a study of control samples from healthy donors and cancer patients. The repertoire was sequenced with immunoSEQ multiplex PCR; TCRdb's copy has only in-frame clones and lacks some. The sample contains around 120,000 clones, around 86% of which appear only once. The sequenced sample consisted of blood. The source of these receptors is a middle-aged man in good health.

In nucleotides, the CDR3 is TGTGCCAGCAGCCAAACAGGGGTCCCTTCTAACTATGGCTACACCTTC. Its protein product is CASSQTGVPSNYGYTF. This rearrangement joins TRBV9 to TRBJ1-2, with 7 bases that match TRBD1. This CDR3 has 16 amino acids. Germline CDR1 and CDR2: SGDLS and YYNGEE. With 4 bases clipped from V and 0 bases from J, the junction kept 9 bases outside the gene matches.

This clone has just one count. Other DNA sequences in the same sample also yield this CDR3. The rearrangement links TRBV11-1 to TRBJ2-2; D not certain. The V and J ends lost 5 bases and 4 bases respectively, with 2 bases between them. Germline V gives CDR1 SGHAT, CDR2 FQDESV (reference sequence). The CDR3 loop spans 11 amino acids. DNA of the CDR3: TGTGCCAGCAGCCTCACCGGGGAGCTGTTTTTT. It encodes CASSLTGELFF.

In the case of this clone: The junction departs from the called germline gene at one end, perhaps through a read error. The chain has TRBV5-1 and TRBJ1-5; D not certain. The CDR3 has 13 amino acids. In germline, CDR1 is SGHRS, CDR2 YFSETQ. The CDR3 here is CASSLGPNQPQHF. The CDR3 DNA reads TGCGCCAGCAGTTTGGGTCCAAATCAGCCCCAGCATTTT. The full variable domain, in which reference TRBV5-1 and TRBJ1-5 provide the parts outside the CDR3, is KAGVTQTPRYLIKTRGQQVTLSCSPISGHRSVSWYQQTPGQGLQFLFEYFSETQRNKGNFPGRFSGRQFSNSRSEMNVSTLELGDSALYLCASSLGPNQPQHFGDGTRLSIL.

J is TRBJ1-5 and V is TRBV10-3; a possible D gene is TRBD1 (5 bases). This CDR3 spans 15 amino acids. Germline loops: CDR1 ENHRY, CDR2 SYGVKD. Trimming removed 10 bases at V and 0 bases at J, with 16 bases between. CDR3 bases: TGTGCCACCCGCGGGGACCTCTATAGCAATCAGCCCCAGCATTTT. Translated, it gives CATRGDLYSNQPQHF.

The V and J genes are TRBV28 and TRBJ2-7; D unclear. V was shortened by 6 bases and J by 2 bases, with 17 bases between the two germline ends. This CDR3 spans 15 amino acids. Germline V CDR1 and CDR2: MDHEN, SYDVKM. The chain's CDR3 is CASRAPGRVAYEQYF. CDR3 DNA sequence: TGTGCCAGCAGGGCACCGGGTCGAGTTGCCTACGAGCAGTACTTC.